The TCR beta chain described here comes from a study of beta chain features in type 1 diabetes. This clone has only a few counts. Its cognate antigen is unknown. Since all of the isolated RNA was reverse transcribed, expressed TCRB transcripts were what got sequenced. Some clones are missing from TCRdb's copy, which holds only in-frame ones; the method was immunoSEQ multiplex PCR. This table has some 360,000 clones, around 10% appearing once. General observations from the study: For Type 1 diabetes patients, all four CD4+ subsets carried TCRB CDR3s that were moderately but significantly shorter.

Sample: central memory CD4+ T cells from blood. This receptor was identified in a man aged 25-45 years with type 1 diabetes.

The CDR3 DNA reads as TGTGCCAGCAGCTTAGCGGTGGGGAGCACAGATACGCAGTATTTT. As protein: CASSLAVGSTDTQYF. The rearrangement uses TRBV7-2 and TRBJ2-3; no reliable D call. This CDR3 region has 15 residues. The germline V and J ends were trimmed by 0 bases and 0 bases, with 7 bases remaining between them. Germline assignment: CDR1 SGHTA and CDR2 FQGNSA. Combining the CDR3 with reference TRBV7-2 and TRBJ2-3 gives the whole variable domain GAGVSQSPSNKVTEKGKDVELRCDPISGHTALYWYRQSLGQGLEFLIYFQGNSAPDKSGLPSDRFSAERTGGSVSTLTIQRTQQEDSAVYLCASSLAVGSTDTQYFGPGTRLTVL.